Listed below are T cell receptor beta chains from one sample, sequenced in a study of T cell responses to AZD1222 COVID-19 vaccine. Data came from immunoSEQ multiplex PCR; TCRdb stores just in-frame clones and leaves some out. Its clone listing holds around 140,000 clones. The sequenced sample was peripheral blood. The source of these receptors is an adult in good health. Both conserved end residues are part of each CDR3. Fields, in order: J gene, D gene, V gene, CDR3 protein, CDR3 DNA. The D gene is left open where the match is weak.

J: TRBJ1-2
D: NA
V: TRBV20-1
CDR3: CSGPEGYTF
DNA: TGCAGTGGGCCGGAAGGCTACACCTTC

J: TRBJ1-6
D: NA
V: TRBV28
CDR3: CASRVTGRVSPLHF
DNA: TGTGCCAGCAGAGTGACGGGTAGGGTCTCACCCCTCCACTTT

J: TRBJ1-5
D: NA
V: TRBV7-2
CDR3: CASSTTGGSNQPQHF
DNA: TGTGCCAGCAGCACTACGGGGGGGAGCAATCAGCCCCAGCATTTT

J: TRBJ1-1
D: NA
V: TRBV12-3/TRBV12-4
CDR3: CASTSGQNTEAFF
DNA: TGCGCCAGCACTTCGGGACAGAACACTGAAGCTTTCTTT

J: TRBJ2-5
D: TRBD1
V: TRBV6-6
CDR3: CARQGQETQYF
DNA: TGTGCCAGACAGGGGCAAGAGACCCAGTACTTC

J: TRBJ2-1
D: NA
V: TRBV6-2/TRBV6-3
CDR3: CASTYSRVNEQFF
DNA: TGTGCCAGCACCTACTCGAGGGTCAATGAGCAGTTCTTC

J: TRBJ2-2
D: NA
V: TRBV19
CDR3: CASSFRVTGELFF
DNA: TGTGCCAGTAGTTTTCGGGTAACCGGGGAGCTGTTTTTT

J: TRBJ1-2
D: NA
V: TRBV9
CDR3: CASSVEHLNGYTF
DNA: TGTGCCAGCAGCGTAGAACACCTCAATGGCTACACCTTC

J: TRBJ2-4
D: TRBD1
V: TRBV11-2
CDR3: CASSLGQPNIQYF
DNA: TGTGCCAGCAGCTTGGGACAGCCTAACATTCAGTACTTC

J: TRBJ2-1
D: NA
V: TRBV10-3
CDR3: CAIAPGGGNEQFF
DNA: TGTGCCATCGCCCCCGGGGGTGGCAATGAGCAGTTCTTC

J: TRBJ1-6
D: NA
V: TRBV5-5
CDR3: CASHNRDGDNSPLHF
DNA: TGTGCCAGCCACAACAGGGACGGGGATAATTCACCCCTCCACTTT

J: TRBJ1-4
D: NA
V: TRBV18
CDR3: CASSPQAVGEKLFF
DNA: TGTGCCAGCTCACCCCAGGCCGTCGGTGAAAAACTGTTTTTT

J: TRBJ1-1
D: NA
V: TRBV27
CDR3: CASSLSFVSGTEAFF
DNA: TGTGCCAGCAGCCTCTCTTTTGTGTCGGGGACTGAAGCTTTCTTT